This T cell receptor (beta chain) was captured in a study of blood T cell repertoires in COVID-19. Study as a whole: Whether acute or convalescent, the COVID-19 samples came from the United States, Italy and Spain. T cells, B-cell-depleted T cells, or PBMCs supplied cDNA or gDNA.

Generated by immunoSEQ multiplex PCR, the TCRdb table keeps only in-frame clones and is missing some. The data hold about 62,000 clones, with roughly 90% observed a single time. This clone was detected once. This CDR3 is 14 amino acids long. With V trimmed by 4 bases and J by 4 bases, 5 bases remained unmatched. CDR1 is SEHNR, CDR2 FQNEAQ, per germline (reference sequence). This clonotype was sampled from an elderly woman with acute or convalescent COVID-19. This chain connects TRBV7-9 to TRBJ1-2, with 8 bases lining up with TRBD1. Specimen: peripheral blood. CDR3 coding DNA: TGTGCCAGCAGCTCGACAGGGGCTGGCTATGGCTACACCTTC. It yields the protein CASSSTGAGYGYTF.